Each of the 28 T cell receptor beta chains below was sequenced from the same sample in a study of blood T cell repertoires in COVID-19. The data were produced by immunoSEQ multiplex PCR, yet TCRdb's version contains in-frame clones alone and is incomplete. The sample has tens of thousands of clones, over 80% seen once. The sequencing input was peripheral blood. These receptor sequences come from a man aged 45-60 years with active COVID-19.

The rearrangement uses TRBV28 and TRBJ1-4; unclear D gene. The CDR3 consists of 15 residues. CDR1 and CDR2 (germline): MDHEN, SYDVKM. The V end was cut by 5 bases, the J end by 0 bases, with 10 bases between. The CDR3 bases are TGTGCCAGCAGTATACCAGGTCCAACTAATGAAAAACTGTTTTTT. Protein sequence: CASSIPGPTNEKLFF.

This clone was recorded only once. The chain carries TRBV6-5 and TRBJ2-5; 10 positions agree with TRBD1. There are 16 residues in the CDR3. CDR1 is MNHEY, CDR2 SVGAGI, per germline. J gave up 5 bases and V 6 bases, and 12 bases lay outside the gene matches. The CDR3 sequence is CASSYGRTGGGETQYF. CDR3 nucleotide sequence: TGTGCCAGCAGCTACGGGCGGACAGGGGGTGGTGAGACCCAGTACTTC.

J is TRBJ2-5 and V is TRBV5-1, with TRBD1 as a possible D gene (5 bases). Per the germline V gene, CDR1 is SGHRS and CDR2 is YFSETQ. V lost 4 bases to trimming and J lost 2 bases, with 9 bases between them. The CDR3 runs to 13 residues. CDR3 sequence: CASSQTVQETQYF. The CDR3 DNA is TGCGCCAGCAGCCAGACAGTACAAGAGACCCAGTACTTC.

This chain connects TRBV29-1 to TRBJ1-2, with 7 bases identical to TRBD1. The CDR3 runs to 12 residues. V trimming: 5 bases; J trimming: 2 bases; junction bases outside the gene matches: 2. Germline CDR1 is SQVTM and CDR2 is ANQGSEA. CDR3 residues: CSVRDRNYGYTF. Written as DNA, the CDR3 is TGCAGCGTTCGGGACAGAAACTATGGCTACACCTTC. Supplemented by reference TRBV29-1 and TRBJ1-2, the full variable domain reads SAVISQKPSRDICQRGTSLTIQCQVDSQVTMMFWYRQQPGQSLTLIATANQGSEATYESGFVIDKFPISRPNLTFSTLTVSNMSPEDSSIYLCSVRDRNYGYTFGSGTRLTVV.

The V gene is TRBV7-2, the J gene TRBJ1-1; TRBD1 agrees at 7 bases. Germline CDR1 and CDR2: SGHTA and FQGNSA. With V trimmed by 0 bases and J by 11 bases, 6 bases remained unmatched. This CDR3 region has 13 residues. CDR3 region: CASSLAHSGGAFF. The CDR3 coding sequence is TGTGCCAGCAGCTTAGCGCATTCAGGGGGGGCTTTCTTT.

The chain combines TRBV5-6 with TRBJ2-7; D unresolved. Trimming left V 4 bases short and J 4 bases short, with 9 bases between. This CDR3 comprises 12 residues. CDR1 is SGHDT, CDR2 YYEEEE, per germline. This chain's CDR3 is CASSRQTYEQYF. Written as DNA, the CDR3 is TGTGCCAGCAGCCGACAAACGTACGAGCAGTACTTC.

The chain employs TRBV27 and TRBJ2-5; possibly TRBD2 for D (6 bases). The germline V and J ends were trimmed by 6 bases and 2 bases, with 7 bases remaining between them. The germline V gene encodes CDR1 MNHEY and CDR2 SMNVEV (reference sequence). The CDR3 covers 12 residues. Written as DNA, the CDR3 is TGTGCCAGCAGCGGGGGTCAAGAGACCCAGTACTTC. Its translation: CASSGGQETQYF.

The chain recombines TRBV9 with TRBJ2-3, with D perhaps TRBD2 (7 bases). CDR3 length equals 16 residues. The V gene's germline CDR1 is SGDLS and CDR2 YYNGEE. Trimming took off 4 bases at V and 1 base at J, with 16 bases between the two ends. The CDR3 here is CASSSRRGGGTDTQYF. Here the CDR3 DNA reads TGTGCCAGCAGCTCACGGAGGGGGGGTGGCACAGATACGCAGTATTTT.

By share of the sample, this clone is medium-sized (0.01 to 0.1%). The V call is TRBV7-3, the J call TRBJ2-7; perhaps TRBD1 as D (6 bases). CDR3 length: 13 residues. Deletions cut 5 bases from V and 7 bases from J, with 15 bases between. Looked up from germline, CDR1 is SGHTA and CDR2 is FQGTGA. CDR3 DNA: TGTGCCAGCAGCGAAACAGGGTTGGGGGAGCAGTACTTC. Translating gives CASSETGLGEQYF.

This chain uses TRBV5-1 with TRBJ2-7, with D possibly being TRBD2 (6 bases). V shed 2 bases and J shed 3 bases, with 12 bases lying between them. The length of the CDR3 is 14 residues. Per germline, CDR1 SGHRS and CDR2 YFSETQ. The CDR3 protein is CASSFGGTDYEQYF. CDR3 nucleotide sequence: TGCGCCAGCAGCTTCGGCGGGACGGACTACGAGCAGTACTTC.

The chain employs TRBV4-1 and TRBJ2-7; the match to TRBD1 covers 9 bases. Germline lookup yields CDR1 MGHRA and CDR2 YSYEKL. The CDR3 has 17 amino acids. J was trimmed by 4 bases and V by 0 bases; bases with no gene match: 10. The DNA of the CDR3 is TGCGCCAGCAGCCAAGATCACAGGGGGCTACTGGTTTACGAGCAGTACTTC. This sequence encodes CASSQDHRGLLVYEQYF.

V usage is TRBV6-2 or TRBV6-3 and J usage is TRBJ2-1; 8 nucleotides align to TRBD2. CDR3 size: 17 residues. The germline CDR1 and CDR2 sequences are MNHEY and SVGEGT. The V and J ends lost 7 bases and 2 bases, in that order; junction bases with no gene match: 13. In nucleotides, the CDR3 is TGTGCCAGCACCCCTGGTGGTAGCGGGGAGGCCTACAATGAGCAGTTCTTC. Translating gives CASTPGGSGEAYNEQFF.

The rearrangement uses TRBV27 and TRBJ1-1; 10 bases map to TRBD1. Germline trimming cut 2 bases from V and 8 bases from J; bases unmatched to any gene: 8. Germline CDR1 MNHEY, CDR2 SMNVEV (reference sequence). The CDR3 has 15 amino acids. The CDR3 nucleotides are TGTGCCAGCAGTTTAGGACAGGGGGGTTGGAAGGAAGCTTTCTTT. Its protein product is CASSLGQGGWKEAFF.

This sequence joins TRBV7-3 and TRBJ2-1; TRBD2 matches at 14 bases. The germline V gene encodes CDR1 SGHTA and CDR2 FQGTGA. Unmatched junction bases numbered 6, after V lost 2 bases and J lost 3 bases. This CDR3 is built from 18 residues. CDR3 protein: CASSLEGLAGAHYNEQFF. The CDR3 nucleotides read TGTGCCAGCAGCTTAGAGGGACTAGCGGGGGCCCACTACAATGAGCAGTTCTTC. The variable domain in full, completed from reference TRBV7-3 and TRBJ2-1, reads GAGVSQTPSNKVTEKGKYVELRCDPISGHTALYWYRQSLGQGPEFLIYFQGTGAADDSGLPNDRFFAVRPEGSVSTLKIQRTERGDSAVYLCASSLEGLAGAHYNEQFFGPGTRLTVL.

CDR3 sequence reads: CASRTSGSSYEQYF. DNA for the CDR3: TGTGCCAGTAGGACTAGCGGAAGCTCCTACGAGCAGTACTTC. V and J are TRBV19 and TRBJ2-7, with 9 bases aligning to TRBD2. The CDR3 is made up of 14 amino acids. Unmatched junction bases numbered 3, after V lost 6 bases and J lost 0 bases. Germline assignment: CDR1 LNHDA and CDR2 SQIVND (reference sequence). Full variable domain (outside the CDR3, taken from reference TRBV19 and TRBJ2-7): DGGITQSPKYLFRKEGQNVTLSCEQNLNHDAMYWYRQDPGQGLRLIYYSQIVNDFQKGDIAEGYSVSREKKESFPLTVTSAQKNPTAFYLCASRTSGSSYEQYFGPGTRLTVT.

The genes are TRBV4-1 and TRBJ2-1, with TRBD1 identical over 7 bases. The CDR3 is 15 amino acids. CDR1 and CDR2 (germline): MGHRA, YSYEKL. The junction had 12 bases not matched to a gene; V was cut back by 4 bases and J by 9 bases. The CDR3 region is CASSPPGTALSEQFF. The CDR3 region has the DNA TGCGCCAGCAGCCCCCCCGGGACAGCATTGAGTGAGCAGTTCTTC.

As regards this clone: The identical CDR3 is also encoded by other nucleotide sequences in the sample. The chain employs TRBV5-1 and TRBJ1-4; 9 nucleotides line up with TRBD1. CDR3 length: 16 amino acids. V gave up 0 bases and J gave up 3 bases; unmatched junction bases: 3. Looked up from germline, CDR1 is SGHRS and CDR2 is YFSETQ. The CDR3 DNA sequence: TGCGCCAGCAGCTTGGTGGGGACAGGGTCTAATGAAAAACTGTTTTTT. Its protein is CASSLVGTGSNEKLFF.

The chain couples TRBV18 to TRBJ1-1; perhaps TRBD1 as D (6 bases). Germline V lookup: CDR1 KGHSH, CDR2 LQKENI. Trimming stripped 6 bases from V and 2 bases from J, with 13 bases between. The CDR3 covers 14 residues. Written as DNA, the CDR3 is TGTGCCAGCTCCGGCGGACAGCTCAACACTGAAGCTTTCTTT. Protein sequence: CASSGGQLNTEAFF. The entire variable domain, with the rest obtained from reference TRBV18 and TRBJ1-1, is as follows: NAGVMQNPRHLVRRRGQEARLRCSPMKGHSHVYWYRQLPEEGLKFMVYLQKENIIDESGMPKERFSAEFPKEGPSILRIQQVVRGDSAAYFCASSGGQLNTEAFFGQGTRLTVV.

The V call is TRBV27, the J call TRBJ2-1; 14 bases align to TRBD2. J was trimmed by 11 bases and V by 5 bases; bases with no gene match: 8. Germline lookup yields CDR1 MNHEY and CDR2 SMNVEV (reference sequence). The CDR3 covers 15 residues. DNA of the CDR3: TGTGCCAGCAGTGCTCGACTAGCGGGGGGGCTTCAGCAGTTCTTC. This codes for CASSARLAGGLQQFF.

The chain recombines TRBV12-3 or TRBV12-4 with TRBJ2-6; D gene ambiguous. This CDR3 has 13 residues. The ends were cut back, 8 bases at V and 0 bases at J, with 5 bases in the middle. The CDR3 reads CASGVSGANVLTF. For the CDR3, the DNA is TGTGCCAGCGGAGTCTCTGGGGCCAACGTCCTGACTTTC.

The chain uses TRBV28 and TRBJ2-7, with 16 bases aligning to TRBD2. This CDR3 is built from 15 residues. Trimming at V came to 3 bases and at J to 9 bases, leaving 5 bases not matched to a gene. The germline V gene has CDR1 MDHEN and CDR2 SYDVKM. The CDR3 DNA follows: TGTGCCAGCAGTTTCGCCGGGACTAGCGGGAGGGCGCAGTACTTC. Encoded protein: CASSFAGTSGRAQYF.

This chain links TRBV28 with TRBJ2-2; 14 nucleotides match TRBD2. J lost 3 bases, V lost 3 bases, and 21 bases had no gene match. The CDR3 is 23 residues long. Germline V gene lookup returns CDR1 MDHEN and CDR2 SYDVKM. The CDR3 DNA reads as TGTGCCAGCAGTTTTTACGGCCTGCCCCCCGGGACTAGCGGGGGTAGCCACACCGGGGAGCTGTTTTTT. Its protein product is CASSFYGLPPGTSGGSHTGELFF.

The chain links TRBV2 to TRBJ2-2; TRBD2 agrees at 12 bases. The V and J ends lost 3 bases and 7 bases, in that order; junction bases with no gene match: 9. Germline CDR1 and CDR2: SNHLY and FYNNEI. This CDR3 is 17 amino acids long. The CDR3 bases are TGTGCCAGCAGTGATGGCAGGACTAGCGGGGTAGGCGGGGAGCTGTTTTTT. Translated: CASSDGRTSGVGGELFF.

The rearrangement links TRBV11-3 to TRBJ2-1, with D perhaps matching TRBD2 (6 bases). Germline values: CDR1 SGHNT, CDR2 YENEEA. The CDR3 extends over 13 amino acids. The V end lost 2 bases, the J end lost 7 bases, and 9 bases lay between the germline ends. The CDR3 sequence is CASSLRGKNEQFF. The CDR3 coding sequence is TGTGCCAGCAGCTTACGGGGGAAGAATGAGCAGTTCTTC.

This clone has more than one count but fewer than ten. This chain connects TRBV28 to TRBJ2-7, with 8 bases fitting TRBD2. Unmatched junction bases numbered 7, after V lost 3 bases and J lost 3 bases. Germline CDR1 and CDR2: MDHEN and SYDVKM. CDR3 length: 15 residues. The CDR3 loop is CASSLPGGVNYEQYF. The CDR3 DNA reads TGTGCCAGCAGTTTGCCGGGAGGGGTAAACTACGAGCAGTACTTC.

The rearrangement links TRBV14 to TRBJ2-7; D perhaps matches TRBD2 (7 bases). Germline-derived CDR1 and CDR2 are SGHDN and FVKESK. The V gene lost 4 bases and the J gene lost 7 bases, with 17 bases spanning the gap. This CDR3 comprises 14 residues. The CDR3 reads CASSLRGALNEQYF. In DNA form, the CDR3 reads TGTGCCAGCAGCCTACGGGGGGCCCTGAATGAGCAGTACTTC. The whole variable domain, remainder taken from reference TRBV14 and TRBJ2-7, is EAGVTQFPSHSVIEKGQTVTLRCDPISGHDNLYWYRRVMGKEIKFLLHFVKESKQDESGMPNNRFLAERTGGTYSTLKVQPAELEDSGVYFCASSLRGALNEQYFGPGTRLTVT.

V gene TRBV19 combines with J gene TRBJ2-7; D is unresolved. V was trimmed by 3 bases and J by 5 bases, leaving 17 bases between them. The germline V gene has CDR1 LNHDA and CDR2 SQIVND (reference sequence). CDR3 length equals 15 residues. This chain's CDR3 is CASSIRGQYLDEQYF. The DNA of the CDR3 is TGTGCCAGTAGTATTCGAGGCCAGTATCTCGACGAGCAGTACTTC.

The gene calls are TRBV6-2 or TRBV6-3 and TRBJ2-7; tentative D call: TRBD1 (6 bases). Germline V gene data show CDR1 as MNHEY and CDR2 as SVGEGT. V was pared by 6 bases and J by 1 base, with 16 bases between. The CDR3 covers 15 residues. As DNA, the CDR3 is TGTGCCAGCAGCCACGTAGGGGGTGGATCCTACGAGCAGTACTTC. The encoded protein is CASSHVGGGSYEQYF.